A single sample gave rise to the 12 T cell receptor beta chains below, sequenced in a study of response to subunit inactivated influenza vaccine. TCRdb re-called the RT-PCR reads with MiXCR, one entry per CDR3 protein. The top ten clones hold 12% of a sample with roughly 460,000 distinct CDR3 sequences, 9.5% to 13% of them seen once. Sequenced here: PBMCs from blood, sampled about 6 weeks after vaccination. The receptors come from a middle-aged man who received an inactivated influenza vaccine.

This sequence joins TRBV20-1 and TRBJ2-2; tentatively, D is TRBD2 (6 bases). Germline CDR1 is DFQATT and CDR2 is SNEGSKA (reference sequence). Trimming took off 3 bases at V and 3 bases at J, with 11 bases between the two ends. The CDR3 sequence is 14 residues long. This chain's CDR3 is CSARSRGYTGELFF. The CDR3, as DNA: TGCAGTGCTAGGTCGCGGGGTTACACCGGGGAGCTGTTTTTT.

This clonotype has more than one count but fewer than ten. The chain uses TRBV18 and TRBJ2-4; unclear D gene. The CDR3 spans 19 residues. V lost 0 bases and J 0 bases, leaving 18 bases between the germline ends. Per the germline V gene, CDR1 is KGHSH and CDR2 is LQKENI. CDR3 amino acids: CASSPPARYNALAKNIQYF. The DNA for the CDR3 is TGTGCCAGCTCACCACCGGCCAGGTACAACGCTCTAGCCAAAAACATTCAGTACTTC.

The chain joins TRBV14 to TRBJ2-1, with 9 positions matching TRBD2. The CDR3 has 15 amino acids. Germline lookup yields CDR1 SGHDN and CDR2 FVKESK. With V trimmed by 6 bases and J by 8 bases, 11 bases remained unmatched. CDR3 residues: CASSILSGRLDEQFF. The CDR3 DNA follows: TGTGCCAGCAGTATACTTAGCGGGAGATTAGATGAGCAGTTCTTC.

This chain joins TRBV7-9 and TRBJ2-7; no definite D call. CDR1 SEHNR and CDR2 FQNEAQ come from the germline V gene (reference sequence). The germline V and J ends were trimmed by 6 bases and 5 bases, with 14 bases remaining between them. CDR3 length: 13 amino acids. Written as DNA, the CDR3 is TGTGCCAGCAGGCAGGAGCTCAGAGACGAGCAGTACTTC. As protein: CASRQELRDEQYF.

This rearrangement joins TRBV3-1 to TRBJ2-5; tentatively, D is TRBD2 (5 bases). Trimming pared 4 bases from V and 5 bases from J, leaving 14 bases between. This CDR3 is 14 amino acids long. CDR1 and CDR2 from the germline V gene are LGHDT and YNNKEL (reference sequence). The CDR3 DNA reads as TGTGCCAGCAGCCTCAATAGCGCGGTGGAGACCCAGTACTTC. Translating it yields CASSLNSAVETQYF.

This clonotype was detected many times. The chain combines TRBV15 with TRBJ2-5; D gene uncertain. The V gene's germline CDR1 is LNHNV and CDR2 YYDKDF (reference sequence). Trimming stripped 0 bases from V and 2 bases from J, with 7 bases between. There are 14 residues in the CDR3. This CDR3 is CATSRDWGQETQYF. In nucleotides, the CDR3 is TGTGCCACCAGCAGAGATTGGGGTCAAGAGACCCAGTACTTC. Filled out from reference TRBV15 and TRBJ2-5, the complete variable domain reads DAMVIQNPRYQVTQFGKPVTLSCSQTLNHNVMYWYQQKSSQAPKLLFHYYDKDFNNEADTPDNFQSRRPNTSFCFLDIRSPGLGDTAMYLCATSRDWGQETQYFGPGTRLLVL.

This rearrangement joins TRBV12-3 or TRBV12-4 to TRBJ2-2; 14 bases agree with TRBD2. With 3 bases clipped from V and 5 bases from J, the junction kept 2 bases outside the gene matches. This CDR3 comprises 16 residues. The CDR3 DNA reads TGTGCCAGCAGTTTGACTAGCGGGAGGGGGACCGGGGAGCTGTTTTTT. Encoded protein: CASSLTSGRGTGELFF.

This chain joins TRBV27 and TRBJ1-4; D unresolved. CDR3 length: 14 residues. V was cut by 3 bases and J by 5 bases, with 10 bases left in between. Germline lookup yields CDR1 MNHEY and CDR2 SMNVEV (reference sequence). CDR3 sequence: CASSFLPPNEKLFF. The CDR3 nucleotides read TGTGCCAGCAGTTTTTTACCCCCCAATGAAAAACTGTTTTTT.

This clonotype was detected only a few times. The V call is TRBV6-5, the J call TRBJ1-1, with 8 bases identical to TRBD1. The germline V gene encodes CDR1 MNHEY and CDR2 SVGAGI. This CDR3 comprises 16 residues. J lost 2 bases, V lost 5 bases, and 10 bases had no gene match. The CDR3 DNA sequence: TGTGCCAGCAGTCACAGGGGGGGACACCTAAACACTGAAGCTTTCTTT. As protein: CASSHRGGHLNTEAFF.

This clonotype has more than one count but fewer than ten. V usage is TRBV4-1 and J usage is TRBJ1-2; possible D gene TRBD1, 5 bases. The CDR3 is made up of 15 amino acids. Germline V gene data show CDR1 as MGHRA and CDR2 as YSYEKL. Between the trimmed V and J ends, which lost 0 bases and 2 bases, there was a span of 10 bases. CDR3 DNA: TGCGCCAGCAGCCAAGATCCCCCAGGGAACTATGGCTACACCTTC. It encodes CASSQDPPGNYGYTF.

This clonotype has ten or more counts. The chain couples TRBV7-9 to TRBJ1-1; the D is unclear. This CDR3 contains 13 residues. Trimming left V 6 bases short and J 6 bases short, with 14 bases between. The V gene's germline CDR1 is SEHNR and CDR2 FQNEAQ (reference sequence). The CDR3 DNA reads TGTGCCAGCAGTCCAAAGTGGGTAGCTGAAGCTTTCTTT. Residues: CASSPKWVAEAFF.

The chain has TRBV20-1 and TRBJ2-5; 7 bases agree with TRBD2. This CDR3 contains 15 residues. Germline assignment: CDR1 DFQATT and CDR2 SNEGSKA (reference sequence). Trimming at V came to 5 bases and at J to 1 base, leaving 10 bases not matched to a gene. The CDR3 DNA reads as TGCAGTGCTCCGGGCGGCGGGGGACCCCAAGAGACCCAGTACTTC. Amino acid sequence: CSAPGGGGPQETQYF.